This T cell receptor (beta chain) was sequenced in a study of regulatory T cells in long-lasting Graves disease. Study-wide results and caveats: The TCR repertoire of persistent Graves' patients was less diverse than that of newly diagnosed ones. TRBV28, TRBJ1-2 and TRBJ2-5 were favored in persistent disease.

The CDR3 extends over 13 amino acids. Trimming removed 4 bases at V and 4 bases at J, with 11 bases between. From germline, CDR1 is SGHTA and CDR2 FQGNSA. Sample time point: persistent/refractory GD, antithyroid drugs over 5 years with positive TRAb. Construction of the TCR library relied on RNA isolated from PBMCs. As collected, the peripheral blood samples measured around 9 milliliters each and went into EDTA tubes. In this sample, this clonotype turned up a few times. As yet, its antigen is unknown. To make TCR beta libraries, researchers used iRepertoire HTBI primers and Arm-PCR of CDR3 regions. Source study methods: Detected in the samples were approximately 58 TRBV and about 15 TRBJ segments. TCRdb reanalysed the multiplex PCR reads using MiXCR and keeps one entry per CDR3 protein. The V and J calls, along with clone size, are taken from TCRdb and not from the paper's own processing. The sample contains a few hundred thousand distinct CDR3 sequences, approximately 25% of which appear only once.

The input for sequencing was peripheral blood mononuclear cells (PBMCs), taken when the disease was refractory, from a patient treated with antithyroid drugs. This clonotype originated in a woman in her 40s with Graves disease. This sequence joins TRBV7-2 and TRBJ2-7, with D unclear. CDR3 DNA sequence: TGTGCCAGCAGCTCCACTCTAAATTACGAGCAGTACTTC. Translated: CASSSTLNYEQYF.